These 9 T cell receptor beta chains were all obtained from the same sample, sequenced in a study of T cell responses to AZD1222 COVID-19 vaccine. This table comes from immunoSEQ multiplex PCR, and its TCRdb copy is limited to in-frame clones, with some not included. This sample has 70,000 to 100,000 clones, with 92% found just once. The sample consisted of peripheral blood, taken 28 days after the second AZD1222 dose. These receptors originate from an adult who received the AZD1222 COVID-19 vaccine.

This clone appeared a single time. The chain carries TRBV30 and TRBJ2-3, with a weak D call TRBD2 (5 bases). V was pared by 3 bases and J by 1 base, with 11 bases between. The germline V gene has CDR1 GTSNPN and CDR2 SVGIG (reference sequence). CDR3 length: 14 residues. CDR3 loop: CAWSSAGGTDTQYF. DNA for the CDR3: TGTGCCTGGAGCTCAGCCGGGGGCACAGATACGCAGTATTTT.

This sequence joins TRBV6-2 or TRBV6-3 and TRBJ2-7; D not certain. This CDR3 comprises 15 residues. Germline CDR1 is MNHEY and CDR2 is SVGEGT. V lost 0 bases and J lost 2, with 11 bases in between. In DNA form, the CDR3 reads TGTGCCAGCAGTTACTCGATTTCTGGGGCCTACGAGCAGTACTTC. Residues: CASSYSISGAYEQYF.

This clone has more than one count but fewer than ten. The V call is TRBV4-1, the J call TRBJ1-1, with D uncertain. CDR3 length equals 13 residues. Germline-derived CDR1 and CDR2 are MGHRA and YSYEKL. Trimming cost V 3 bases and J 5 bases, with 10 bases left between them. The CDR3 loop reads CASSQQAGTEAFF. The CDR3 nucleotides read TGCGCCAGCAGCCAGCAAGCGGGGACTGAAGCTTTCTTT.

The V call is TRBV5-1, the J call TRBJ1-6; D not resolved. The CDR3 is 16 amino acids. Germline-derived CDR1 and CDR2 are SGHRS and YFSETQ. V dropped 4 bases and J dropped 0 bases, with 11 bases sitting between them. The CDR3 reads CASSPQQSSYNSPLHF. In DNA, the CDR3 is TGCGCCAGCAGCCCTCAACAGAGCTCCTATAATTCACCCCTCCACTTT.

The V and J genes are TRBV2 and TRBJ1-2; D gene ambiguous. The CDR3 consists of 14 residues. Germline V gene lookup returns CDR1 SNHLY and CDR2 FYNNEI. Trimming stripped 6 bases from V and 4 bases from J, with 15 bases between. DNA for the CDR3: TGTGCCAGCAGACTCGACATGGGCTTCTATGGCTACACCTTC. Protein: CASRLDMGFYGYTF.

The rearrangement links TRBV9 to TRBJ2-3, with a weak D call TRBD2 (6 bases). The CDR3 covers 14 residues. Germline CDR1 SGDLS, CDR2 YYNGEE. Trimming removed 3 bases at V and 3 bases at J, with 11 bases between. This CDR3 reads CASSEGLATDTQYF. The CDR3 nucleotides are TGTGCCAGCAGCGAGGGTCTAGCGACAGATACGCAGTATTTT.

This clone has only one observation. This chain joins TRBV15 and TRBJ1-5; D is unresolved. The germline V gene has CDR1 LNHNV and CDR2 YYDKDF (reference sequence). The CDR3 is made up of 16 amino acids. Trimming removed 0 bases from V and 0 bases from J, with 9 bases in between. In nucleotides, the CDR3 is TGTGCCACCAGCAGAGATGTAGCGTATAGCAATCAGCCCCAGCATTTT. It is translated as CATSRDVAYSNQPQHF. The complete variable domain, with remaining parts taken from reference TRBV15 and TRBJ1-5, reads DAMVIQNPRYQVTQFGKPVTLSCSQTLNHNVMYWYQQKSSQAPKLLFHYYDKDFNNEADTPDNFQSRRPNTSFCFLDIRSPGLGDTAMYLCATSRDVAYSNQPQHFGDGTRLSIL.

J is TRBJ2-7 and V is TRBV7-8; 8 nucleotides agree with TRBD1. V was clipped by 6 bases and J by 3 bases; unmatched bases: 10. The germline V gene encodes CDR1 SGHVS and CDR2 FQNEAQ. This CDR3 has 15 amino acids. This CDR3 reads CASSHPAGGFYEQYF. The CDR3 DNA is TGTGCCAGCAGTCACCCGGCAGGGGGCTTCTACGAGCAGTACTTC.

The CDR3 reads CASSVIGETDTQYF. CDR3 bases: TGTGCCAGCAGCGTAATCGGGGAAACAGATACGCAGTATTTT. The V and J genes are TRBV9 and TRBJ2-3; the D gene is possibly TRBD2 (5 bases). V was clipped by 1 base and J by 3 bases, with 9 bases between them. In germline, CDR1 is SGDLS, CDR2 YYNGEE. The CDR3 loop spans 14 amino acids.